These 22 T cell receptor beta chains came from one sample sequenced in a study of T cell repertoires in cytomegalovirus infection. For these receptors, no antigen is known. Via MiXCR, TCRdb re-called the reads, giving one row per CDR3 protein. This table has approximately 1,000,000 distinct CDR3 sequences, about 33% appearing once. The starting material was cultured CD8+ T cells from PBMCs, obtained from culture after CMV antigen stimulation. The receptors come from a human donor in good health (CMV status not recorded). Some clones in this sample may be carry-over from other donors' samples.

The chain links TRBV20-1 to TRBJ1-1, with 7 bases fitting TRBD1. The V and J ends lost 8 bases and 6 bases, in that order; junction bases with no gene match: 9. The CDR3 consists of 12 residues. Per germline, CDR1 DFQATT and CDR2 SNEGSKA (reference sequence). The CDR3 DNA sequence: TGCAGTTCCCGGGAGGGGGCGGCTGAAGCTTTCTTT. Translation: CSSREGAAEAFF.

This clonotype has more than one count but fewer than ten. V is TRBV19 and J is TRBJ2-2; 8 positions agree with TRBD1. J lost 4 bases, V lost 2 bases, and 3 bases had no gene match. This CDR3 is built from 15 residues. Germline lookup yields CDR1 LNHDA and CDR2 SQIVND (reference sequence). DNA for the CDR3: TGTGCCAGTAGTATAAGGACAGGGCTCACCGGGGAGCTGTTTTTT. Its translation: CASSIRTGLTGELFF.

The CDR3 loop is CASSQTSGDQETQYF. Here the CDR3 DNA reads TGTGCCAGCAGCCAAACTAGCGGGGACCAAGAGACCCAGTACTTC. The rearrangement links TRBV4-2 to TRBJ2-5; 10 positions match TRBD2. Trimming removed 2 bases from V and 0 bases from J; junction bases left unmatched: 0. Germline V lookup: CDR1 LGHNA, CDR2 YNFKEQ. CDR3 size: 15 residues.

This chain connects TRBV15 to TRBJ1-1; weak D call: TRBD1 (6 bases). The CDR3 is 11 amino acids. Trimming took 5 bases from V and 11 from J, leaving 12 bases between them. CDR1 is LNHNV, CDR2 YYDKDF, per germline (reference sequence). CDR3 amino acids: CATSGGQIAFF. CDR3 in DNA: TGTGCCACCAGCGGAGGACAGATTGCTTTCTTT.

V is TRBV4-1 and J is TRBJ1-2; D is unresolved. The ends were cut back, 3 bases at V and 8 bases at J, with 16 bases in the middle. This CDR3 has 14 residues. The germline V gene encodes CDR1 MGHRA and CDR2 YSYEKL. CDR3 loop: CASSHPPGTEGYTF. The CDR3 nucleotides read TGCGCCAGCAGCCATCCTCCGGGAACGGAGGGCTACACCTTC.

There are many counts of this clonotype. V gene TRBV27 combines with J gene TRBJ1-2, with D perhaps matching TRBD1 (5 bases). The CDR3 length is 12 residues. CDR1 and CDR2 (germline): MNHEY, SMNVEV (reference sequence). The V end lost 5 bases, the J end lost 5 bases, and 9 bases lay between the germline ends. CDR3 DNA sequence: TGTGCCAGCAGTGGGGACGGTTATGGCTACACCTTC. Translating it yields CASSGDGYGYTF.

This chain uses TRBV19 with TRBJ2-7; D possibly matches TRBD1 or TRBD2 (5 bases each). Trimming removed 2 bases at V and 4 bases at J, with 12 bases between. This CDR3 has 14 amino acids. Germline loops: CDR1 LNHDA, CDR2 SQIVND (reference sequence). The CDR3 region has the DNA TGTGCCAGTAGTATAAAAAGGGACGTATACGAGCAGTACTTC. This encodes CASSIKRDVYEQYF.

The rearrangement links TRBV5-6 to TRBJ1-5, with TRBD1 matching over 8 bases. Germline lookup yields CDR1 SGHDT and CDR2 YYEEEE. J lost 2 bases, V lost 3 bases, and 7 bases had no gene match. The CDR3 sequence is 16 residues long. The CDR3 here is CASSSQGASGNQPQHF. CDR3 DNA sequence: TGTGCCAGCAGCTCCCAGGGGGCGTCGGGCAATCAGCCCCAGCATTTT.

This clonotype was seen only a few times. This chain connects TRBV6-1 to TRBJ2-7, with D unresolved. The CDR3 consists of 19 residues. Trimming removed 2 bases from V and 0 bases from J, with 23 bases in between. CDR1 MNHNS and CDR2 SASEGT come from the germline V gene. The CDR3 DNA is TGTGCCAGCAGTGAAAGGTGGGGTACCTTAGTAAGAAGCTCCTACGAGCAGTACTTC. Translating it yields CASSERWGTLVRSSYEQYF.

V gene TRBV29-1 combines with J gene TRBJ2-2; D is unresolved. CDR1 is SQVTM and CDR2 is ANQGSEA in the germline V gene. V lost 0 bases and J 6 bases, leaving 8 bases between the germline ends. The CDR3 is made up of 13 amino acids. The CDR3 DNA follows: TGCAGCGTTGAAGATGGAAGGGCCGGGGAGCTGTTTTTT. This translates into CSVEDGRAGELFF.

This clonotype was seen a few times. The gene calls are TRBV20-1 and TRBJ2-5; D unclear. The CDR3 has 10 residues. Germline values: CDR1 DFQATT, CDR2 SNEGSKA (reference sequence). V gave up 6 bases and J gave up 3 bases, with 5 bases separating them. In nucleotides, the CDR3 is TGCAGTGCCGCGAAAGAGACCCAGTACTTC. Encoded protein: CSAAKETQYF.

The rearrangement joins TRBV27 to TRBJ2-1; 14 bases are a match to TRBD2. Per germline, CDR1 MNHEY and CDR2 SMNVEV (reference sequence). This CDR3 has 15 amino acids. The CDR3 DNA is TGTATCAGCAGTTTCCTGACTAGCGGGGGGGACGAGCAGTTCTTC. It translates to CISSFLTSGGDEQFF.

In regard to this clonotype: This likely comes from a read error, as the CDR3 has no conserved phenylalanine or tryptophan at its end. This chain uses TRBV6-5 with TRBJ1-2; 12 bases are a match to TRBD1. CDR1 and CDR2 (germline): MNHEY, SVGAGI. This CDR3 contains 15 residues. V lost 4 bases and J lost 4; bases outside the gene matches: 4. CDR3 loop: CASSSGQGAPYGYTS. CDR3 nucleotide sequence: TGTGCCAGCAGTTCGGGACAGGGGGCTCCCTATGGCTACACCTCC.

This clonotype was seen ten or more times. The V and J genes are TRBV7-9 and TRBJ2-5; a weak D match, TRBD1 (6 bases). The CDR3 contains 15 residues. CDR1 and CDR2 from the germline V gene are SEHNR and FQNEAQ (reference sequence). The ends were cut back, 3 bases at V and 2 bases at J, with 13 bases in the middle. This CDR3 is CASSFLTGPQETQYF. The CDR3 bases are TGTGCCAGCAGCTTCCTGACAGGACCACAAGAGACCCAGTACTTC.

This clonotype occurred a few times. The chain uses TRBV14 and TRBJ1-4, with D perhaps TRBD1 (5 bases). Germline V gene lookup returns CDR1 SGHDN and CDR2 FVKESK. The CDR3 has 16 amino acids. V lost 0 bases, J lost 3 bases, and 11 bases lay in between. The CDR3 protein is CASSQEIQGANEKLFF. As DNA, the CDR3 is TGTGCCAGCAGCCAAGAGATCCAGGGAGCTAATGAAAAACTGTTTTTT.

The V and J genes are TRBV27 and TRBJ2-7; TRBD2 matches 7 bases. The CDR3 spans 13 residues. The V segment lost 6 bases and the J segment 3 bases; nucleotides outside the gene matches: 5. Per germline, CDR1 MNHEY and CDR2 SMNVEV (reference sequence). The CDR3 loop reads CASRSGDNYEQYF. The CDR3 nucleotides read TGTGCCAGCAGAAGCGGGGATAACTACGAGCAGTACTTC.

This clonotype occurred many times. The V call is TRBV7-9, the J call TRBJ2-7, with 12 bases lining up with TRBD1. Trimming at V came to 5 bases and at J to 4 bases, leaving 12 bases not matched to a gene. The CDR3 totals 17 residues. The germline V gene has CDR1 SEHNR and CDR2 FQNEAQ (reference sequence). CDR3 DNA: TGTGCCAGCAGCGTCCGGGACAGGGGGCGTTTGGGGTACGAGCAGTACTTC. It codes for CASSVRDRGRLGYEQYF.

The genes are TRBV4-3 and TRBJ1-5; maybe TRBD1 (6 bases). The V end lost 5 bases, the J end lost 8 bases, and 16 bases lay between the germline ends. Germline V gene sequence: CDR1 LGHNA, CDR2 YSLEER. The CDR3 loop spans 14 amino acids. CDR3 loop: CASSYNRDREPQHF. In DNA, the CDR3 is TGCGCCAGCAGCTATAACAGGGATCGGGAGCCCCAGCATTTT.

The rearrangement links TRBV19 to TRBJ2-1; the D gene could be TRBD1 or TRBD2 (5 bases each). This CDR3 is 15 amino acids long. Trimming stripped 6 bases from V and 10 bases from J, with 22 bases between. Per germline, CDR1 LNHDA and CDR2 SQIVND (reference sequence). CDR3 in amino acids: CASSTTRDPLGEQFF. In DNA form, the CDR3 reads TGTGCCAGTAGCACGACCCGGGACCCCCTGGGGGAGCAGTTCTTC.

This chain connects TRBV12-3 or TRBV12-4 to TRBJ2-7; tentatively, D is TRBD1 (5 bases). The CDR3 covers 11 residues. Between the trimmed V and J ends, which lost 6 bases and 4 bases, there was a span of 7 bases. CDR3 coding DNA: TGTGCCAGCAGGGGGCAGTACGAGCAGTACTTC. Translation: CASRGQYEQYF.

The V gene is TRBV10-3, the J gene TRBJ1-4, with a possible D match to TRBD1 (5 bases). The CDR3 covers 14 residues. The V gene lost 3 bases and the J gene lost 8 bases, with 13 bases spanning the gap. In germline, CDR1 is ENHRY, CDR2 SYGVKD. Here the CDR3 reads CAISDFGQQEKLFF. The CDR3 nucleotides read TGTGCCATCAGTGATTTCGGACAACAGGAAAAACTGTTTTTT.

This CDR3 is CASSSPMGNEQFF. The CDR3 bases are TGTGCCAGCAGCTCCCCGATGGGCAATGAGCAGTTCTTC. The chain recombines TRBV11-2 with TRBJ2-1; unclear D gene. Germline CDR1 is SGHAT and CDR2 is FQNNGV. Trimming took off 4 bases at V and 6 bases at J, with 10 bases between the two ends. The CDR3 has 13 residues.